This TCR beta chain was captured by sequencing in a study of tumor-infiltrating lymphocytes in primary liver carcinoma (dated 2017 in TCRdb). About the investigation overall: Surgical resection was performed in China between late 2015 and 2016 on roughly 5 patients with histopathologically diagnosed primary liver carcinoma. The five patients, three men and two women aged 30 to 69 years, had hepatocellular carcinoma (four) or combined HCC and intrahepatic cholangiocarcinoma (one). Tumors of the five patients were stage T1-T3 N0M0 with maximum diameters of 4.2 to 10 cm. Each sample produced roughly 3.5 to 7.13 million productive TCRbeta reads, and read depth showed no significant difference between tissue types. Across five regions of each liver tumor, along with adjacent normal tissue and blood, the study brought together TCRbeta repertoire sequencing, expression microarrays and whole-exome sequencing. A total of 35 or so specimens from 5 patients underwent TCRbeta repertoire sequencing, comprising around 25 tumor regions, 5 adjacent noncancerous liver tissues and 5 peripheral blood samples. High reproducibility was observed for the technical replicate repertoires, with mean shared-clone rates around 0.9 and correlation coefficients above 0.95.

A constant-region primer and ProtoScript II reverse transcriptase were used to reverse-transcribe TCRbeta-specific cDNA from 500 ng total RNA. The TCRbeta libraries were prepared through three rounds of nested multiplex PCR following a slightly modified ARM-PCR procedure. Each of the first two PCR rounds ran for approximately 9 cycles using multiplex TRBV1-TRBV30 forward primers together with a Cbeta reverse primer. Sample barcodes and Illumina adapters were attached in a final 25-cycle PCR using Deep VentR polymerase. Amplicons of 200-500 bp were gel-purified with a QIAquick gel extraction kit before sequencing. The TCRbeta amplicons were sequenced with 250-bp paired-end reads on an Illumina HiSeq 2500. The authors' pipeline ran thus. Reads were quality-trimmed with Trimmomatic v0.33, and paired reads were merged with FLASH v1.2.11 to recover full CDR3 sequences. V, D and J germline segments were assigned to the rearranged TCRbeta sequences using MiGEC v1.2.1b. Clonotype statistics, along with Shannon-Wiener diversity indices, were calculated using VDJtools v1.0.0. To cut down on sampling bias, every analysis after diversity analysis relied on just the 250 most abundant clonotypes from each sample. TCRdb reprocessed the public reads (quality trimming at Q25 with fastp, clone calling with MiXCR) and kept in-frame beta chains. CDR3 protein sequences are deduplicated, and each keeps its most common genes and DNA. It is TCRdb's table, rather than the study itself, that gives the V and J calls and clone size. The sample table shows approximately 210,000 distinct CDR3 sequences, and roughly 61% are seen once. The ten top clones hold approximately 6.5% of the sample.

Turning to this clonotype: Its recognized antigen is unknown. Germline is not matched at one junction end, which may reflect a read error.

What the study reported, not specific to this receptor: Consistent with antigen-driven expansion, pairs of tumor regions showed higher repertoire overlap (mean around 36%) than either tumor-adjacent pairs (around 17%) or tumor-blood pairs (around 14%). The study included only four to six patients, and the authors note findings should be validated in a larger study. Only the TCR beta chain was sequenced, so true repertoire diversity is likely underestimated because unpaired alpha chains were not captured. The top 250 clones made up a significantly larger repertoire fraction in tumors than in blood (p = 0.039). Because the samples were bulk and unsorted, CD4+ and CD8+ T cell repertoires could not be compared.

RNA from unsorted whole blood was extracted with TRIzol reagent, and germline DNA was obtained with the DNeasy Blood & Tissue kit. Patients had chronic HBV infection and were treatment-naive at sampling. Before surgery, roughly 3.7 milliliters of peripheral blood were collected into K2EDTA tubes. The CDR3 sequence holds 14 residues, the cysteine and phenylalanine included. The retained sequence is limited to the CDR3, 42 bases, with the frame set at the first base. According to the germline V gene, CDR1 reads SQVTM and CDR2 reads ANQGSEA. The chain employs TRBV29-1 and TRBJ2-5; there is no confident call for the D gene. Sequencing used peripheral blood. This TCR was recovered from a woman aged 55-70 years with primary liver carcinoma and hepatitis B virus infection. The CDR3 protein: CSIEDPASPETRYF. The DNA sequence is given as TGCAGCATTGAAGATCCGGCTTCTCCCGAGACCCGGTACTTC.